The subject of this entry is one T cell receptor beta chain. This clonotype has more than one count but fewer than ten. Its specific antigen is unknown. Per-nucleotide qualities are absent, and no much larger clonotype sits a single base away. The sample originates from a study of T-cell memory formation after mild COVID-19 (dated by TCRdb to the early 2020s). About the investigation overall: Most TCR sequence clusters were specific to one of the two donors. Longitudinal TCRalpha and TCRbeta repertoire sequencing tracked T-cell clones expanding and contracting after mild COVID-19 in two donors. The cohort comprised two young, previously healthy adult volunteers, one female and one male.

The germline V gene encodes CDR1 SGHTA and CDR2 FQGNSA. V is shortened by 0 bases, J by 2 bases, and the region joining them spans 22 bases. The CDR3 sequence holds 19 residues, the cysteine and phenylalanine included. The sequence is cut down to CDR3 DNA, 57 bases in frame from base 1. Sequenced on an Illumina NovaSeq 6000. TCRalpha and TCRbeta cDNA libraries were constructed by 5'RACE with constant-segment primers, with sample barcodes and unique molecular identifiers being introduced. RNA was extracted from every sample with Trizol reagent. Amplification of the libraries took two PCR steps, and the second step added a second sample barcode plus Illumina TruSeq adapters. The libraries were sequenced on an Illumina NovaSeq using 2 x 150 bp paired-end reads. As for how the authors treated the data: With migec v1.2.7, reads were demultiplexed and then collapsed into UMI-guided consensus sequences. Using mixcr v2.1.11, the UMI consensuses were aligned to TRA and TRB V and J templates and assembled into clonotypes. A clonotype was counted as expanded or contracted only if both edgeR and NoisET called the change significant, with noise models trained on biological replicates. For edgeR calls, the thresholds were a false discovery rate-adjusted p below 0.01 and a log2 fold-change of 1. As an exploratory analysis of dynamics, PCA with hierarchical clustering was applied to max-normalized trajectories of the 1000 most abundant clonotypes. Separately sequenced CD4+ and CD8+ repertoires were used to assign a CD4 or CD8 phenotype to each responding clone. TCRdb trimmed the raw reads at Q25, called clones with MiXCR and kept productive beta chains. Rows merge per CDR3 protein into single entries with the most common DNA and genes. The V and J calls reflect TCRdb's pipeline rather than the authors' work. This sample is represented by fewer than 150,000 distinct CDR3 sequences; 22% of them were singletons. Of the sample, about 38% is held by the ten largest clones.

PBMCs were isolated by Ficoll-Paque density gradient centrifugation. Study-level results and caveats: Some responding clones were detected in pre-infection memory, which suggested that pre-existing cross-reactive memory T cells had joined the SARS-CoV-2 response. From day 15 to 85, contracting clones showed balanced CD4/CD8 phenotypes, whereas a second wave of clones that expanded from day 15 to 37 leaned towards CD4+. SARS-CoV-2 specificity was not confirmed for the second-wave clones peaking on day 37. Contracting CD4+ clones appeared mostly in the CM and EM memory subsets, whereas CD8+ clones were enriched in EMRA. The study covered only two mild cases, and larger cohorts including severe cases with pre-infection samples were considered necessary.

Rearrangement joined TRBV7-2 to TRBJ2-5; the D segment could be TRBD1, given 5 matching bases. The sequenced material came from PBMCs or a T cell subset sorted from them (not recorded which). The receptor's source is a man aged 18 to 29 who had mild COVID-19 (a few samples of this study predate the infection). The sample titles of this study are shuffled in the database, so cell type and time point are left out; the donor was told from shared clones. The DNA is as follows: TGTGCCAGCAGCTTAGCCCCTGGGGCCAGCAAAATAATACAAGAGACCCAGTACTTC. Translated, it reads CASSLAPGASKIIQETQYF.